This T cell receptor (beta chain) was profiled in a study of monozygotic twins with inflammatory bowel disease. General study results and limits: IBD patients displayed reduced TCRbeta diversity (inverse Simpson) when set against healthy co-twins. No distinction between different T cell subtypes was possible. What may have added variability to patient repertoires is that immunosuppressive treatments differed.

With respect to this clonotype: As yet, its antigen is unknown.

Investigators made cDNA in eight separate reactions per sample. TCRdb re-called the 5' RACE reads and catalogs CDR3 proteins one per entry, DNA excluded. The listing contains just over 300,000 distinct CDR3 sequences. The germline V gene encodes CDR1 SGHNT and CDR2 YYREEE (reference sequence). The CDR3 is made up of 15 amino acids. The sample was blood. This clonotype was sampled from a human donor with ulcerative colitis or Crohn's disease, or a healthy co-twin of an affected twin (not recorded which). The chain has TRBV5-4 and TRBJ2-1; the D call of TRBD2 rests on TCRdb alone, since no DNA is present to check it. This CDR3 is CASSLGAGVSNEQFF.